This TCR beta chain emerged from a study of read filtering for tumor transcriptome and immune sequencing. The overall study: Revised staging placed under ten patients in R-ISS I, 15 to 20 in II, 6 or 7 in III. IR-seq gave about 4 to 10.27 million TCR reads per sample; RNA-seq gave about 80 to 1,300.

Germline V gene lookup returns CDR1 SGHTA and CDR2 FQGNSA. The CDR3 consists of 14 residues. With 5 bases removed from V and 4 bases from J, the gap between germline ends came to 12 bases. Every patient had bone marrow sampled while the disease was active. The library was built from approximately 400 ng RNA with molecular barcoded adaptors for alpha/delta and beta/gamma chains. TCRdb passed the reads through MiXCR, listing each CDR3 protein once. The data show about 50,000 distinct CDR3 sequences, roughly 20% seen once. Note on this clonotype: The antigen remains undetermined.

Study-wide points: RNA-seq captured clonotypes less deeply and reliably than IR-seq.

The chain employs TRBV7-2 and TRBJ2-1; D gene ambiguous. The sample comprised a population of CD138-negative cells sorted from bone marrow. The source is a donor at least 40 years old with multiple myeloma. As DNA, the CDR3 is TGTGCCAGCAGCCCCCCCAGTCGATACAATGAGCAGTTCTTC. It is translated as CASSPPSRYNEQFF.